One sample yielded the 16 T cell receptor beta chains listed below, sequenced in a study of blood T cell repertoires in COVID-19 (dated by TCRdb to 2020 to 2022). Libraries were constructed by the immunoSEQ multiplex PCR assay. Entries here come from immuneACCESS through TCRdb and include only in-frame sequences with V and J called. Some clones fail to appear in such tables; in the studies checked, an unresolved V gene covers under half of the shortfall, and the cause of the remainder is unknown. The sample table contains 84,000 or so clones; only one count was recorded for 87% of them. 5% to 6.5% of the sample comes from the top ten. Material: peripheral blood. These receptors all stem from a man between 60 and 70 years old with acute or convalescent COVID-19.

In its sample, this clone was seen once. The J gene is TRBJ2-5, the V gene TRBV2; perhaps TRBD2 as D (5 bases). The CDR3 runs to 17 residues. In germline, CDR1 is SNHLY, CDR2 FYNNEI. Trimming left V 6 bases short and J 0 bases short, with 20 bases between. The CDR3 nucleotides read TGTGCCAGCAGATTAGAGGGTCGTAGCCAGTACCAAGAGACCCAGTACTTC. This encodes CASRLEGRSQYQETQYF. The full variable domain, its missing parts supplied by reference TRBV2 and TRBJ2-5, is EPEVTQTPSHQVTQMGQEVILRCVPISNHLYFYWYRQILGQKVEFLVSFYNNEISEKSEIFDDQFSVERPDGSNFTLKIRSTKLEDSAMYFCASRLEGRSQYQETQYFGPGTRLLVL.

J is TRBJ2-7 and V is TRBV4-3; TRBD1 agrees at 10 bases. CDR3 size: 16 residues. Germline trimming cut 3 bases from V and 3 bases from J; bases unmatched to any gene: 8. Germline V gives CDR1 LGHNA, CDR2 YSLEER. CDR3 DNA sequence: TGCGCCAGCAGCCAGGGGACAGGGGTAGAGAACTACGAGCAGTACTTC. Translated: CASSQGTGVENYEQYF.

This chain connects TRBV4-1 to TRBJ1-2; D unclear. Germline V gene lookup returns CDR1 MGHRA and CDR2 YSYEKL. Deletions cut 1 base from V and 5 bases from J, with 8 bases between. This CDR3 is built from 13 residues. CDR3 region: CASSQAPYYGYTF. In nucleotides, the CDR3 is TGCGCCAGCAGCCAAGCACCCTATTATGGCTACACCTTC.

V is TRBV5-5 and J is TRBJ1-4, with D possibly being TRBD1 (5 bases). The germline gives CDR1 SGHKS, CDR2 YYEKEE (reference sequence). The CDR3 has 14 residues. The ends were cut back, 3 bases at V and 0 bases at J, with 6 bases in the middle. This CDR3 reads CASSSGTTNEKLFF. The CDR3 DNA reads as TGTGCCAGCAGCTCAGGGACAACTAATGAAAAACTGTTTTTT.

The chain is built from TRBV7-2 and TRBJ1-5; 9 nucleotides agree with TRBD1. V gave up 4 bases and J gave up 7 bases; unmatched junction bases: 5. CDR1 and CDR2 from the germline V gene are SGHTA and FQGNSA. The CDR3 is 14 residues long. CDR3 in amino acids: CASSSQGARQPQHF. CDR3 coding DNA: TGTGCCAGCAGCTCACAGGGGGCACGCCAGCCCCAGCATTTT.

This rearrangement joins TRBV6-2 or TRBV6-3 to TRBJ2-7; D not resolved. CDR1 MNHEY and CDR2 SVGEGT come from the germline V gene. V lost 5 bases and J lost 0, with 11 bases in between. This CDR3 has 14 residues. The CDR3 DNA sequence: TGTGCCAGCAGTCGTACGGTGAGCTCCTACGAGCAGTACTTC. Amino acids: CASSRTVSSYEQYF.

V is TRBV18 and J is TRBJ1-4; TRBD1 matches 10 bases. V shed 8 bases and J 6 bases; nucleotides not matched to a gene: 12. This CDR3 has 16 amino acids. Germline CDR1 and CDR2: KGHSH and LQKENI. This CDR3 is CASAQRTGGFDEKLFF. DNA of the CDR3: TGTGCCAGCGCACAGAGGACAGGGGGATTTGATGAAAAACTGTTTTTT.

V and J are TRBV12-3 or TRBV12-4 and TRBJ2-7; 10 bases align to TRBD2. The CDR3 sequence is 12 residues long. Trimming cost V 8 bases and J 5 bases; bases outside gene matches: 3. CDR3 in DNA: TGTGCCAGCCAGCGGGGGGGACACGAGCAGTACTTC. The encoded protein is CASQRGGHEQYF.

The chain links TRBV5-4 to TRBJ1-1; D gene unclear. This CDR3 comprises 13 residues. V gave up 2 bases and J gave up 7 bases, with 12 bases separating them. The germline V gene encodes CDR1 SGHNT and CDR2 YYREEE (reference sequence). The CDR3 sequence is CASSFAGAGEAFF. The CDR3 DNA sequence: TGTGCCAGCAGCTTCGCCGGTGCTGGTGAAGCTTTCTTT.

The rearrangement links TRBV6-1 to TRBJ2-3; 7 nucleotides match TRBD2. Germline V gives CDR1 MNHNS, CDR2 SASEGT. With 3 bases clipped from V and 9 bases from J, the junction kept 6 bases outside the gene matches. This CDR3 contains 13 residues. CDR3 nucleotide sequence: TGTGCCAGCAGTGATGGTGGGGAGGGGACGCAGTATTTT. This gives the protein CASSDGGEGTQYF.

V and J are TRBV13 and TRBJ2-3, with D maybe TRBD1 (7 bases). The V end lost 11 bases, the J end lost 3 bases, and 15 bases lay between the germline ends. Germline V gives CDR1 PRHDT, CDR2 FYEKMQ (reference sequence). This CDR3 has 13 amino acids. This CDR3 is CASGQGGTDTQYF. CDR3 DNA sequence: TGTGCCTCCGGCCAGGGGGGAACAGATACGCAGTATTTT.

The chain uses TRBV4-1 and TRBJ2-7, with 8 nucleotides matching TRBD2. With 4 bases clipped from V and 5 bases from J, the junction kept 10 bases outside the gene matches. The germline V gene encodes CDR1 MGHRA and CDR2 YSYEKL. This CDR3 spans 15 amino acids. CDR3 DNA: TGCGCCAGCAGCCTTTTCGCGGGGGGCGGCAACGAGCAGTACTTC. Its protein is CASSLFAGGGNEQYF.

This clone was observed once. V is TRBV19 and J is TRBJ1-2; 7 bases match TRBD1. Looked up from germline, CDR1 is LNHDA and CDR2 is SQIVND (reference sequence). The CDR3 is 14 amino acids. V lost 6 bases, J lost 6 bases, and 10 bases stayed unmatched. The CDR3 region is CASSVSTGVDGYTF. The CDR3 DNA is TGTGCCAGTAGCGTCTCAACAGGGGTCGATGGCTACACCTTC.

The chain recombines TRBV10-3 with TRBJ2-2, with 9 nucleotides matching TRBD1. The germline V gene has CDR1 ENHRY and CDR2 SYGVKD. Trimming removed 4 bases from V and 7 bases from J; junction bases left unmatched: 10. The CDR3 has 16 amino acids. The chain's CDR3 is CAISVWDREHHGELFF. The CDR3 DNA reads TGTGCCATCAGTGTCTGGGACAGGGAACATCACGGGGAGCTGTTTTTT.

This chain links TRBV11-2 with TRBJ1-4, with D unclear. The germline gives CDR1 SGHAT, CDR2 FQNNGV. This CDR3 has 12 residues. Deletions cut 3 bases from V and 13 bases from J, with 12 bases between. CDR3 in amino acids: CASSLEAGGLFF. In nucleotides, the CDR3 is TGTGCCAGCAGCTTGGAAGCGGGAGGACTGTTTTTT.

This clone was observed a single time. Additional DNA sequences in this sample encode the identical CDR3. The chain links TRBV7-3 to TRBJ1-2; weak D call: TRBD1 (5 bases). The CDR3 is made up of 13 amino acids. Deletions cut 1 base from V and 8 bases from J, with 11 bases between. In germline, CDR1 is SGHTA, CDR2 FQGTGA. The CDR3 nucleotides are TGTGCCAGCAGCTTAATCGGAGGGGAAGGCTACACCTTC. Its translation is CASSLIGGEGYTF.